This is a list of T cell receptor beta chains from one sample in a study of blood T cells in healthy people across ages. TCRdb independently ran MiXCR on the 5' RACE reads; one entry per CDR3 protein. The data contain around 940,000 distinct CDR3 sequences, roughly 51% of them seen just once; the ten biggest clones take up roughly a fifth. What was sequenced was blood. Receptors were obtained from a woman aged 55-70 years in good health. The CDR3 runs from the conserved cysteine through the conserved F or W. D genes are given only for firm matches. Expanded clones get a size class; other rows say once, few or many, or leave the size out.

CDR3 length: 16
J gene: TRBJ2-7
D gene: TRBD2
V gene: TRBV3-1
clone size: NA
CDR3 DNA: TGTGCCAGCAGCCAAGTGTTGAGGGAGGGATCCTACGAGCAGTACTTC
CDR3 protein: CASSQVLREGSYEQYF

CDR3 length: 16
J gene: TRBJ2-7
D gene: TRBD1
V gene: TRBV3-1
clone size: NA
CDR3 DNA: TGTGCCAGCAGCCGTTCGGACAGGACGACAACCTACGAGCAGTACTTC
CDR3 protein: CASSRSDRTTTYEQYF

CDR3 length: 16
J gene: TRBJ2-1
D gene: TRBD2
V gene: TRBV5-1
clone size: NA
CDR3 DNA: TGCGCCAGCAGCAGGGGACTAGCGGTGGAGGGGAATGAGCAGTTCTTC
CDR3 protein: CASSRGLAVEGNEQFF

CDR3 length: 16
J gene: TRBJ2-1
D gene: TRBD2
V gene: TRBV20-1
clone size: NA
CDR3 DNA: TGCAGTGCTAGAGTGGTGGGAGGGTACTCCTACAATGAGCAGTTCTTC
CDR3 protein: CSARVVGGYSYNEQFF

CDR3 length: 16
J gene: TRBJ2-7
D gene: TRBD2
V gene: TRBV12-3/TRBV12-4
clone size: NA
CDR3 DNA: TGTGCCAGCAGTCCAGGAGAGCGGGGGTCCTCCTACGAGCAGTACTTC
CDR3 protein: CASSPGERGSSYEQYF

CDR3 length: 13
J gene: TRBJ2-7
D gene: NA
V gene: TRBV7-9
clone size: once
CDR3 DNA: TGTGCCAGCAGCTCCCCCACAGATCCCGAGCAGTACTTC
CDR3 protein: CASSSPTDPEQYF

CDR3 length: 11
J gene: TRBJ1-2
D gene: TRBD1
V gene: TRBV12-3/TRBV12-4
clone size: NA
CDR3 DNA: TGTGCCAGCAGTTTAGGGACAGGGGACACCTTC
CDR3 protein: CASSLGTGDTF

CDR3 length: 17
J gene: TRBJ1-4
D gene: NA
V gene: TRBV7-8
clone size: NA
CDR3 DNA: TGTGCCAGCACCTTACGGGGGCAGGCCGCAACTAATGAAAAACTGTTTTTT
CDR3 protein: CASTLRGQAATNEKLFF

CDR3 length: 13
J gene: TRBJ2-7
D gene: NA
V gene: TRBV5-1
clone size: NA
CDR3 DNA: TGCGCCAGCAGCACATACCCGATTGGGGAGCAGTACTTC
CDR3 protein: CASSTYPIGEQYF

CDR3 length: 12
J gene: TRBJ2-1
D gene: NA
V gene: TRBV12-3/TRBV12-4
clone size: NA
CDR3 DNA: TGTGCCACAGAAGGGGAGTACAATGAGCAGTTCTTC
CDR3 protein: CATEGEYNEQFF

CDR3 length: 14
J gene: TRBJ2-4
D gene: TRBD1
V gene: TRBV20-1
clone size: NA
CDR3 DNA: TGCAGTGCTAGAGATCCGACAGGGTTGAGCATTCAGTACTTC
CDR3 protein: CSARDPTGLSIQYF

CDR3 length: 17
J gene: TRBJ2-3
D gene: TRBD2
V gene: TRBV24-1
clone size: few
CDR3 DNA: TGTGCCACCAGTGATGTGACTAGCGGGAGGGCTCCAGATACGCAGTATTTT
CDR3 protein: CATSDVTSGRAPDTQYF

CDR3 length: 15
J gene: TRBJ1-2
D gene: NA
V gene: TRBV12-3/TRBV12-4
clone size: few
CDR3 DNA: TGTGCCAGCAGTTCAACCGCCGGGGGCATCTATGGCTACACCTTC
CDR3 protein: CASSSTAGGIYGYTF

CDR3 length: 15
J gene: TRBJ2-1
D gene: NA
V gene: TRBV5-1
clone size: NA
CDR3 DNA: TGCGCCAGCAGCCGTCGCTACGGACTATACAATGAGCAGTTCTTC
CDR3 protein: CASSRRYGLYNEQFF

CDR3 length: 13
J gene: TRBJ2-3
D gene: NA
V gene: TRBV29-1
clone size: many
CDR3 DNA: TGCAGCGTTGATGGCGGGGTCTCAGATACGCAGTATTTT
CDR3 protein: CSVDGGVSDTQYF

CDR3 length: 16
J gene: TRBJ2-7
D gene: NA
V gene: TRBV11-2
clone size: once
CDR3 DNA: TGTGCCAGCAGCTTAATCGGGGGACTGGGGAGCTACGAGCAGTACTTC
CDR3 protein: CASSLIGGLGSYEQYF

CDR3 length: 12
J gene: TRBJ2-3
D gene: NA
V gene: TRBV29-1
clone size: NA
CDR3 DNA: TGCAGCCATCTAGCGACTCGGGATACGCAGTATTTT
CDR3 protein: CSHLATRDTQYF

CDR3 length: 12
J gene: TRBJ1-2
D gene: NA
V gene: TRBV15
clone size: NA
CDR3 DNA: TGTGCCACCAGCGGCGAAGGCTATGGCTACACCTTC
CDR3 protein: CATSGEGYGYTF

CDR3 length: 15
J gene: TRBJ2-1
D gene: TRBD2
V gene: TRBV4-1
clone size: NA
CDR3 DNA: TGCGCCAGCAGCCAAGAGGGACTAGCGGTCAATGAGCAGTTCTTC
CDR3 protein: CASSQEGLAVNEQFF

CDR3 length: 15
J gene: TRBJ2-3
D gene: TRBD2
V gene: TRBV7-9
clone size: many
CDR3 DNA: TGTGCCAGCAGACTTAGCGGGGGTGGAGCAGATACGCAGTATTTT
CDR3 protein: CASRLSGGGADTQYF

CDR3 length: 14
J gene: TRBJ2-4
D gene: NA
V gene: TRBV15
clone size: NA
CDR3 DNA: TGTGCCACCAGCAGGGACAGAACGTCAGTTGAGCAGTACTTC
CDR3 protein: CATSRDRTSVEQYF

CDR3 length: 13
J gene: TRBJ2-1
D gene: NA
V gene: TRBV4-2
clone size: few
CDR3 DNA: TGTGCCAGCAGCCAAGATGAGCTCCGTGAGCAGTTCTTC
CDR3 protein: CASSQDELREQFF

CDR3 length: 14
J gene: TRBJ2-7
D gene: TRBD1
V gene: TRBV20-1
clone size: NA
CDR3 DNA: TGCAGTGTCAAACCCCTGACAGGGGCCTACGAGCAGTACTTC
CDR3 protein: CSVKPLTGAYEQYF

CDR3 length: 16
J gene: TRBJ2-4
D gene: TRBD1
V gene: TRBV7-3
clone size: NA
CDR3 DNA: TGTGCCAGCAGCCCGACAGGGGGACTAGCCAAAAACATTCAGTACTTC
CDR3 protein: CASSPTGGLAKNIQYF

CDR3 length: 14
J gene: TRBJ1-2
D gene: NA
V gene: TRBV20-1
clone size: few
CDR3 DNA: TGCAGTGCTAGACTCCAGGTGGGGGGGATTGGCTACACCTTC
CDR3 protein: CSARLQVGGIGYTF